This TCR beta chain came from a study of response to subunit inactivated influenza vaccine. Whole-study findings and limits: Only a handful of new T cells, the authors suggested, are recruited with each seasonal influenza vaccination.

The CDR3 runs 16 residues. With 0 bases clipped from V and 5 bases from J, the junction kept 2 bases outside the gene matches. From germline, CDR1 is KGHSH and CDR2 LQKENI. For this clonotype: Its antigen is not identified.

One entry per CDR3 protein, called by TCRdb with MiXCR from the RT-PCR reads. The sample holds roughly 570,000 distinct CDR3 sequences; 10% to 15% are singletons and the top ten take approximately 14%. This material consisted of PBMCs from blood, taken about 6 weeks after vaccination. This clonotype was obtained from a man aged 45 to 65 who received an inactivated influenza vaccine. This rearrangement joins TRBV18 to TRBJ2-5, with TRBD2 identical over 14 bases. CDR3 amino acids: CASSPPGLAGEETQYF. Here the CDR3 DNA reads TGTGCCAGCTCACCACCGGGACTAGCGGGGGAGGAGACCCAGTACTTC.